The present TCR beta chain was sequenced within a study of blood T cell repertoires in COVID-19. Turning to the study itself: Spain, Italy and the United States supplied samples that represented acute and convalescent COVID-19. PBMCs, B-cell-depleted T cells, or T cells provided the cDNA or gDNA that made up the material.

The CDR3 spans 13 residues. V shed 0 bases and J shed 8 bases, with 10 bases lying between them. From germline, CDR1 is LGHDT and CDR2 YNNKEL (reference sequence). Comment on this clone: Other DNA sequences in the sample encode the same CDR3.

Produced via immunoSEQ multiplex PCR; TCRdb's table is partial and in-frame only. The table includes 45,000 to 70,000 clones, 65% to 85% detected once. The rearrangement joins TRBV3-1 (or the pseudogene TRBV3-2) to TRBJ1-2; D might be TRBD1 (5 bases). Sequenced: peripheral blood. The sequence derives from a man aged 60 to 69 with acute or convalescent COVID-19. The CDR3 loop is CASSQEGRGGYTF. CDR3 nucleotide sequence: TGTGCCAGCAGCCAAGAAGGGCGGGGGGGCTACACCTTC.